Following are 32 T cell receptor beta chains from one sample sequenced in a study of cytomegalovirus exposure and HLA in healthy donors. PCR amplification relied on 60 Vbeta primers (plus 13 Jbeta primers). Clones were sequenced by immunoSEQ multiplex PCR, and TCRdb holds only the in-frame ones, with some missing. The sample lists about 120,000 clones, around 77% occurring once. Sequencing input: PBMCs. The receptors originated from a man aged 35-49 years in good health and CMV-seropositive.

This clone was detected only once. The genes are TRBV7-3 and TRBJ1-2; D perhaps matches TRBD1 (5 bases). Trimming took 5 bases from V and 7 from J, leaving 20 bases between them. CDR1 is SGHTA and CDR2 is FQGTGA in the germline V gene. The CDR3 has 15 amino acids. In DNA form, the CDR3 reads TGTGCCAGCAGCCAAACTCCGGGACTGCCCGTTGGCTACACCTTC. It encodes CASSQTPGLPVGYTF.

The count of this clone is one. The chain combines TRBV11-3 with TRBJ1-3; the D is unclear. The germline V gene encodes CDR1 SGHNT and CDR2 YENEEA. V lost 1 base, J lost 0 bases, and 10 bases lay in between. The CDR3 extends over 16 amino acids. The CDR3 nucleotides read TGTGCCAGCAGCTTAGTTCTTAAGAGCTCTGGAAACACCATATATTTT. It encodes CASSLVLKSSGNTIYF.

The chain carries TRBV9 and TRBJ2-1; no firm D call. V was trimmed by 0 bases and J by 1 base, leaving 11 bases between them. Germline V gene data show CDR1 as SGDLS and CDR2 as YYNGEE. The CDR3 sequence is 16 residues long. DNA of the CDR3: TGTGCCAGCAGCGTAGGAGACACCGCTTCCTACAATGAGCAGTTCTTC. Its protein is CASSVGDTASYNEQFF.

V usage is TRBV13 and J usage is TRBJ2-1, with 14 bases matching TRBD2. From germline, CDR1 is PRHDT and CDR2 FYEKMQ (reference sequence). The CDR3 consists of 19 residues. Unmatched junction bases numbered 8, after V lost 1 base and J lost 3 bases. The CDR3 sequence: CASSLAAGTSGGLYNEQFF. In nucleotides, the CDR3 is TGTGCCAGCAGCTTAGCGGCCGGGACTAGCGGGGGCCTCTACAATGAGCAGTTCTTC.

The rearrangement links TRBV7-9 to TRBJ2-1; 9 bases line up with TRBD1. The V gene's germline CDR1 is SEHNR and CDR2 FQNEAQ (reference sequence). V lost 7 bases and J lost 6; bases outside the gene matches: 7. The CDR3 is 14 residues long. CDR3 DNA: TGTGCCAGCAAAAACAGGGGGCGGGTCAATGAGCAGTTCTTC. Its translation: CASKNRGRVNEQFF.

V and J are TRBV6-1 and TRBJ1-6, with TRBD1 as a possible D gene (6 bases). The CDR3 runs to 14 residues. V was trimmed by 2 bases and J by 7 bases, leaving 9 bases between them. Germline assignment: CDR1 MNHNS and CDR2 SASEGT. The CDR3 spells CASSELDRNSPLHF. The CDR3 region has the DNA TGTGCCAGCAGTGAATTGGACAGAAATTCACCCCTCCACTTT.

This sequence joins TRBV21-1 and TRBJ1-6; the D call in the table, TRBD1, was not verified against the DNA. TRBV21-1 is annotated as a pseudogene. The CDR3 contains 18 residues. CDR3 sequence reads: CASSPRGQGVAYNSPLHF. CDR3 nucleotides: TGTGCCAGCAGCCCCCGGGGACAGGGAGTCGCCTATAATTCACCCCTCCACTTT.

The chain recombines TRBV7-8 with TRBJ2-2; possibly TRBD1 for D (5 bases). The V gene lost 5 bases and the J gene lost 5 bases, with 12 bases spanning the gap. This CDR3 contains 14 residues. Germline V lookup: CDR1 SGHVS, CDR2 FQNEAQ. The CDR3 DNA reads as TGTGCCAGCAGCGGGCAGGGTTGGACCGGGGAGCTGTTTTTT. Amino acid sequence: CASSGQGWTGELFF.

This clone has a handful of counts. The V and J genes are TRBV6-5 and TRBJ1-1, with D uncertain. The CDR3 consists of 11 residues. Trimming left V 8 bases short and J 4 bases short, with 8 bases between. The germline V gene has CDR1 MNHEY and CDR2 SVGAGI. DNA of the CDR3: TGTGCCAGCCGTCAGGCCACTGAAGCTTTCTTT. It is translated as CASRQATEAFF.

V and J are TRBV5-1 and TRBJ2-7; D is perhaps TRBD2 (5 bases). Germline-derived CDR1 and CDR2 are SGHRS and YFSETQ. CDR3 size: 14 residues. The V and J ends lost 0 bases and 0 bases respectively, with 7 bases between them. CDR3 in DNA: TGCGCCAGCAGCTTGGAAAGCGGCTCCTACGAGCAGTACTTC. This gives the protein CASSLESGSYEQYF. Complete variable domain (other parts from reference TRBV5-1 and TRBJ2-7): KAGVTQTPRYLIKTRGQQVTLSCSPISGHRSVSWYQQTPGQGLQFLFEYFSETQRNKGNFPGRFSGRQFSNSRSEMNVSTLELGDSALYLCASSLESGSYEQYFGPGTRLTVT.

There are a few counts of this clone. This rearrangement joins TRBV9 to TRBJ2-3; 9 nucleotides match TRBD2. Germline trimming cut 0 bases from V and 6 bases from J; bases unmatched to any gene: 8. This CDR3 spans 16 amino acids. The germline V gene has CDR1 SGDLS and CDR2 YYNGEE. In nucleotides, the CDR3 is TGTGCCAGCAGCGTAGATCTGCGGGGGGGCGCGGATACGCAGTATTTT. It yields the protein CASSVDLRGGADTQYF.

In its sample, this clone was seen once. The chain combines TRBV28 with TRBJ2-3, with 10 bases lining up with TRBD2. Germline V gene sequence: CDR1 MDHEN, CDR2 SYDVKM. The CDR3 has 17 amino acids. The J segment lost 0 bases and the V segment lost 4 bases, leaving 7 bases of the junction unmatched. The CDR3 DNA reads TGTGCCAGCAGTTCACCGAGCGGGGGGGCTAGCACAGATACGCAGTATTTT. Its protein product is CASSSPSGGASTDTQYF.

The chain combines TRBV5-3 with TRBJ1-6, with a tentative D call TRBD1 (5 bases). TRBV5-3 is an ORF, with its function uncertain. This CDR3 has 13 residues. Trimming removed 5 bases at V and 13 bases at J, with 16 bases between. The CDR3 loop reads CARRRASQEPLHF. In nucleotides, the CDR3 is TGTGCCAGAAGACGGGCCTCACAGGAGCCCCTCCACTTT.

The V call is TRBV6-6, the J call TRBJ2-5; 9 bases fit TRBD1. The CDR3 is 15 residues long. Germline V gene lookup returns CDR1 MNHNY and CDR2 SVGAGI (reference sequence). V gave up 2 bases and J gave up 3 bases; unmatched junction bases: 4. The CDR3 DNA reads as TGTGCCAGCAGTTACCCCGGGACAGGGAAAGAGACCCAGTACTTC. Translating gives CASSYPGTGKETQYF.

This clone showed up just once. The J gene is TRBJ1-5, the V gene TRBV7-9, with 7 bases that match TRBD1. The CDR3 totals 14 residues. V lost 5 bases, J lost 6 bases, and 7 bases stayed unmatched. Germline CDR1 SEHNR, CDR2 FQNEAQ (reference sequence). Here the CDR3 DNA reads TGTGCCAGCAGCGCTACAGGGGATTTTCAGCCCCAGCATTTT. Protein sequence: CASSATGDFQPQHF.

This clone was recorded a few times. The chain combines TRBV6-5 with TRBJ2-5; TRBD2 matches 8 bases. This CDR3 comprises 13 residues. Germline V CDR1 and CDR2: MNHEY, SVGAGI. Trimming took 8 bases from V and 2 from J; bases not matched to a gene: 4. The CDR3 loop reads CASVGGGQETQYF. CDR3 sequence (DNA): TGTGCCAGCGTCGGGGGGGGACAAGAGACCCAGTACTTC.

The rearrangement uses TRBV6-1 and TRBJ2-3; the D is unclear. CDR1 MNHNS and CDR2 SASEGT come from the germline V gene. V was clipped by 2 bases and J by 0 bases, with 6 bases between them. CDR3 length equals 14 residues. Written as DNA, the CDR3 is TGTGCCAGCAGTGAATGGCTTAGCACAGATACGCAGTATTTT. This gives the protein CASSEWLSTDTQYF.

The chain has TRBV6-5 and TRBJ2-1, with D perhaps TRBD2 (6 bases). V was trimmed by 4 bases and J by 0 bases, leaving 10 bases between them. CDR3 length equals 15 residues. Germline lookup yields CDR1 MNHEY and CDR2 SVGAGI. The CDR3 spells CASSSTRPSYNEQFF. The CDR3 coding sequence is TGTGCCAGCAGTTCGACTAGGCCCTCCTACAATGAGCAGTTCTTC.

This clone showed up just a few times. Other DNA sequences within the sample encode an identical CDR3. The V call is TRBV6-6, the J call TRBJ2-3; 9 nucleotides align to TRBD2. V shed 2 bases, J shed 4 bases, and the junction held 1 base outside the gene matches. This CDR3 is 14 amino acids long. Per germline, CDR1 MNHNY and CDR2 SVGAGI (reference sequence). The CDR3 region has the DNA TGTGCCAGCAGTTACGGCGGGGGGGCAGATACGCAGTATTTT. The encoded protein is CASSYGGGADTQYF.

This chain joins TRBV5-1 and TRBJ1-1; D unclear. The CDR3 consists of 14 residues. Germline CDR1 SGHRS, CDR2 YFSETQ. The V end lost 1 base, the J end lost 2 bases, and 9 bases lay between the germline ends. The CDR3 nucleotides read TGCGCCAGCAGCTTGCGTCAGGAAAACACTGAAGCTTTCTTT. Translated, it gives CASSLRQENTEAFF.

This clone was seen a handful of times. This sequence joins TRBV28 and TRBJ1-2, with unresolved D. The V gene's germline CDR1 is MDHEN and CDR2 SYDVKM. This CDR3 spans 14 amino acids. V was cut by 8 bases and J by 1 base, with 14 bases left in between. The CDR3 DNA follows: TGTGCCAGCCGGGAGGAGGGTTTTAACTATGGCTACACCTTC. Residues: CASREEGFNYGYTF.

This clone was counted a few times. The chain links TRBV6-4 to TRBJ2-3; D is perhaps TRBD1 (6 bases). Germline V gene sequence: CDR1 MRHNA, CDR2 SNTAGT. V shed 2 bases and J shed 2 bases, with 8 bases lying between them. The CDR3 sequence is 14 residues long. CDR3 loop: CASSDGQHTDTQYF. The CDR3 DNA is TGTGCCAGCAGTGACGGACAGCACACAGATACGCAGTATTTT.

The CDR3 nucleotides read TGCGCCAGCAGTGAGGTCAGCCGGGGGTATGGCTACACCTTC. It specifies CASSEVSRGYGYTF. The rearrangement uses TRBV10-2 and TRBJ1-2; tentatively, D is TRBD1 (5 bases). CDR1 WSHSY and CDR2 SAAADI come from the germline V gene. Trimming cost V 2 bases and J 5 bases, with 12 bases left between them. The CDR3 has 14 residues.

This chain connects TRBV7-9 to TRBJ1-2; 10 bases agree with TRBD1. This CDR3 comprises 16 residues. With 5 bases clipped from V and 5 bases from J, the junction kept 11 bases outside the gene matches. Germline CDR1 is SEHNR and CDR2 is FQNEAQ (reference sequence). CDR3 protein: CASSRPLDRGDYGYTF. CDR3 DNA sequence: TGTGCCAGCAGCCGACCACTGGACAGGGGGGATTATGGCTACACCTTC.

This sequence joins TRBV7-3 and TRBJ2-1; tentatively, D is TRBD1 (5 bases). The CDR3 runs to 16 residues. CDR1 is SGHTA and CDR2 is FQGTGA in the germline V gene. Deletions cut 0 bases from V and 6 bases from J, with 15 bases between. CDR3 bases: TGTGCCAGCAGCTTAACAGCAGCAGGGCTTGGCAATGAGCAGTTCTTC. Translation gives CASSLTAAGLGNEQFF.

This clone was counted between two and nine times. The V call is TRBV7-3, the J call TRBJ2-6; no definite D call. Trimming took 9 bases from V and 1 from J, leaving 7 bases between them. The CDR3 is made up of 13 amino acids. Germline values: CDR1 SGHTA, CDR2 FQGTGA. CDR3 sequence (DNA): TGTGCCAGTAGTACTTCTGGGGCCAACGTCCTGACTTTC. Protein: CASSTSGANVLTF. Drawing the rest from reference TRBV7-3 and TRBJ2-6, the complete variable domain is GAGVSQTPSNKVTEKGKYVELRCDPISGHTALYWYRQSLGQGPEFLIYFQGTGAADDSGLPNDRFFAVRPEGSVSTLKIQRTERGDSAVYLCASSTSGANVLTFGAGSRLTVL.

This rearrangement joins TRBV5-1 to TRBJ2-7, with 7 positions matching TRBD1. The germline gives CDR1 SGHRS, CDR2 YFSETQ. The ends lost 1 base at V and 4 bases at J; junction bases unmatched: 8. CDR3 length: 15 residues. CDR3 sequence (DNA): TGCGCCAGCAGCTTGTCCGGACAGGATCCTTACGAGCAGTACTTC. It is translated as CASSLSGQDPYEQYF.

The chain combines TRBV6-4 with TRBJ2-1, with 7 bases that match TRBD2. The CDR3 extends over 13 amino acids. V dropped 5 bases and J dropped 4; count of bases not matched to a gene: 2. Germline V gives CDR1 MRHNA, CDR2 SNTAGT. The CDR3 bases are TGTGCCAGCAGTTCTAGCGGTTACAATGAGCAGTTCTTC. Protein product: CASSSSGYNEQFF.

This sequence joins TRBV11-3 and TRBJ1-3; D not resolved. V lost 1 base and J 0 bases, leaving 19 bases between the germline ends. The CDR3 loop spans 19 amino acids. CDR1 and CDR2 (germline): SGHNT, YENEEA. CDR3 bases: TGTGCCAGCAGCTTAGGGGCGTTCTTCGGTAACAGCTCTGGAAACACCATATATTTT. This translates into CASSLGAFFGNSSGNTIYF.

V and J are TRBV28 and TRBJ1-1, with D perhaps matching TRBD1 (6 bases). The CDR3 loop spans 14 amino acids. The V and J ends lost 7 bases and 5 bases respectively, with 17 bases between them. The germline V gene has CDR1 MDHEN and CDR2 SYDVKM. CDR3 in amino acids: CASTVGGRRTEAFF. The CDR3, as DNA: TGTGCCAGCACTGTGGGGGGGCGCCGGACTGAAGCTTTCTTT.

The gene calls are TRBV4-2 and TRBJ2-3, with 9 bases that match TRBD2. After removal of 1 base from V and 4 bases from J, the junction contained 6 bases not matched to a gene. The CDR3 totals 16 residues. Per the germline V gene, CDR1 is LGHNA and CDR2 is YNFKEQ. For the CDR3, the DNA is TGTGCCAGCAGCCAAGTAGGCGGGGGGGCATCAGATACGCAGTATTTT. Its translation is CASSQVGGGASDTQYF.

This chain joins TRBV4-1 and TRBJ1-2; D is perhaps TRBD1 (5 bases). The germline V gene encodes CDR1 MGHRA and CDR2 YSYEKL. The CDR3 contains 14 residues. Trimming shortened V by 4 bases and J by 8 bases, and 17 bases separated the two germline ends. The CDR3 here is CASSLLTSGPGYTF. The CDR3 DNA sequence: TGCGCCAGCAGCCTATTGACTTCAGGGCCGGGCTACACCTTC.